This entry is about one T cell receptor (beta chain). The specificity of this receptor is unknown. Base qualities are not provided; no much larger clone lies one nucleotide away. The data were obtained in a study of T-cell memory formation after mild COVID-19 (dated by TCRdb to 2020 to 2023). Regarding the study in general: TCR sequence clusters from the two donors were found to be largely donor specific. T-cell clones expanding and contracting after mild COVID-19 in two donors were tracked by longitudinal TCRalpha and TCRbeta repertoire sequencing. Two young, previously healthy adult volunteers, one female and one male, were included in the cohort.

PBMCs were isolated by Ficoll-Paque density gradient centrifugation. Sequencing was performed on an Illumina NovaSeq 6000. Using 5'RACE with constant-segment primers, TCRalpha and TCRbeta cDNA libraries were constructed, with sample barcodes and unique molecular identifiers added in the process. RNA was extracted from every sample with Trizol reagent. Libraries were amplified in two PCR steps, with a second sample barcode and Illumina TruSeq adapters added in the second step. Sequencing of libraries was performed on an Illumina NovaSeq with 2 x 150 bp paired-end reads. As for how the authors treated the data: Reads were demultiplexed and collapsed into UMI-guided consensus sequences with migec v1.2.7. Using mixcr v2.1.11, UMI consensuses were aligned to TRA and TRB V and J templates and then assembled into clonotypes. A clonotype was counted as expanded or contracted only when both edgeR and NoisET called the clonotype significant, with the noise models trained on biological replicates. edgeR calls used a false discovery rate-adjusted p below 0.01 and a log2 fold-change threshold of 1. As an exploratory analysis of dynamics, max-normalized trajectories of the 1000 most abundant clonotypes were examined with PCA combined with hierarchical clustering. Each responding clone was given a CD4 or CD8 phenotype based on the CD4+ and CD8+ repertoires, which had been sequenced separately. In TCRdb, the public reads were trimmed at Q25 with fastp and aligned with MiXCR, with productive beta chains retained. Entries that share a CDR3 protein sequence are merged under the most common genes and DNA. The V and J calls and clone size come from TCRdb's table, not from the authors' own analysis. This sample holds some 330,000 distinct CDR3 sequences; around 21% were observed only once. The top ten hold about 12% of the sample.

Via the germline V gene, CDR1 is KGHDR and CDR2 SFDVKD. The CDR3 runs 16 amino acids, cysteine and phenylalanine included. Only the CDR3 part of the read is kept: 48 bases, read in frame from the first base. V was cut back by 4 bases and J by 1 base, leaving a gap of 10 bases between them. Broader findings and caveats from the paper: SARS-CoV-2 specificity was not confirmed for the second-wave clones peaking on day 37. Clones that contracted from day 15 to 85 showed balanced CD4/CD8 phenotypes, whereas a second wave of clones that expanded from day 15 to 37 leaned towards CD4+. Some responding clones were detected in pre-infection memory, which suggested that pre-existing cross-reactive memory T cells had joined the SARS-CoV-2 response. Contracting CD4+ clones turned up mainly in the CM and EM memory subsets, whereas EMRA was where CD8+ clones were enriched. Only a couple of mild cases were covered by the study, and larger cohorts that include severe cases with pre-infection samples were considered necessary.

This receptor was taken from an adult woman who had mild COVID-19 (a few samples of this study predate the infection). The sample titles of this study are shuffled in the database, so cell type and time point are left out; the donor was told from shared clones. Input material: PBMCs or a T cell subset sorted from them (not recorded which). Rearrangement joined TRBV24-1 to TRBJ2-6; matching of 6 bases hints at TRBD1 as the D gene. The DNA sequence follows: TGTGCCACCAGTGAACCCGGACAGTCTGGGGCCAACGTCCTGACTTTC. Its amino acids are CATSEPGQSGANVLTF.